The 17 T cell receptor delta chains reported below all come from one sample, sequenced in a study of gamma-delta chains in newborns, infants, children. TCRdb made new clone calls on the reads using CATT. The sample gives over 2,000 delta-chain clones, 8.5% to 10% of which show up once; 15% to 17% is in the top ten. Material: blood. These receptors all come from a child who was a newborn, infant or young child, either healthy, febrile or measles-vaccinated (not recorded which).

This clone was detected only a few times. The junction departs from the called germline gene at one end, perhaps through a read error. The genes are TRDV2 and TRDJ2; TRDD3 matches 7 bases. The germline CDR1 and CDR2 sequences are GEAIGNYY and EKD. CDR3 length: 16 amino acids. This chain's CDR3 is CATVRGYRPLAAQLFF. The CDR3 DNA sequence: TGTGCCACCGTTAGGGGATATCGGCCTTTGGCAGCACAACTCTTCTTT.

This clone ranks as medium-sized. The same CDR3 also results from other DNA sequences found in this sample. This rearrangement joins TRDV1 to TRDJ1; possibly TRDD3 for D (5 bases). V was shortened by 1 base and J by 1 base, with 16 bases between the two germline ends. Germline V CDR1 and CDR2: TSWWSYY, QGS. This CDR3 spans 17 amino acids. The DNA for the CDR3 is TGTGCTCTTGGGGAACCCCTATCGGGGGGCCCCACCGATAAACTCATCTTT. Translation: CALGEPLSGGPTDKLIF.

This clone was found a few times. Distinct nucleotide sequences in the sample also encode this CDR3. The rearrangement uses TRDV2 and TRDJ1; 8 positions agree with TRDD3. The V and J ends lost 9 bases and 0 bases, in that order; junction bases with no gene match: 8. CDR1 and CDR2 from the germline V gene are GEAIGNYY and EKD. The CDR3 is 14 residues long. CDR3 protein: CATPSGGHTDKLIF. In nucleotides, the CDR3 is TGTGCCACTCCTTCTGGGGGACACACCGATAAACTCATCTTT.

In its sample, this clone was seen a few times. A far larger clone is a single base away, which makes a read error likely. Within the sample, other DNA sequences also encode this same CDR3. CDR3 nucleotide sequence: TGTGCCTGTGACTACTGGGGGACGGCACAACTCTTCTTT. Translated, it gives CACDYWGTAQLFF. The J gene is TRDJ2, the V gene TRDV2; 9 bases are shared with TRDD3. CDR1 is GEAIGNYY and CDR2 is EKD in the germline V gene. The CDR3 length is 13 residues. The J segment lost 8 bases and the V segment lost 3 bases, leaving 3 bases of the junction unmatched.

This clone is judged medium-sized. The CDR3: CALGFAAFLLPKPPYTDKLIF. The CDR3 DNA sequence: TGTGCTCTTGGGTTCGCGGCCTTCCTACTCCCCAAGCCACCGTACACCGATAAACTCATCTTT. The genes are TRDV1 and TRDJ1; 9 positions agree with TRDD2. There are 21 residues in the CDR3. The germline V gene has CDR1 TSWWSYY and CDR2 QGS. V gave up 5 bases and J gave up 0 bases; unmatched junction bases: 22.

About this clone itself: One end of the junction does not line up with germline, which may come from a read error. This rearrangement joins TRDV2 to TRDJ3, with TRDD3 matching 12 bases. Germline V gene data show CDR1 as GEAIGNYY and CDR2 as EKD. This CDR3 is 16 amino acids long. The CDR3, as DNA: TGTGCCATACTGGGGGATACTTCCTGGGACGCCCGACAGATGTTTTTC. Its translation: CAILGDTSWDARQMFF.

This clone has more than one count but fewer than ten. The TCRdb protein, from a much larger clone, departs from this DNA's translation at residue 9, likely by read error; the protein shown derives from the DNA. The gene calls are TRDV2 and TRDJ3; D possibly corresponds to TRDD3 (6 bases). The germline gives CDR1 GEAIGNYY, CDR2 EKD. The germline V and J ends were trimmed by 2 bases and 0 bases, with 16 bases remaining between them. The CDR3 consists of 19 residues. For the CDR3, the DNA is TGTGCCTGTGACAGAAGGTGGGGATGCGGCTCCTGGGACACCCGACAGATGTTTTTC. It is translated as CACDRRWGCGSWDTRQMFF.

With respect to this clone: A much larger clone lies a single base off, so this may be a read error. The chain has TRDV2 and TRDJ1, with TRDD3 identical over 10 bases. CDR1 and CDR2 (germline): GEAIGNYY, EKD. The CDR3 spans 21 residues. V trimming: 3 bases; J trimming: 2 bases; junction bases outside the gene matches: 23. The CDR3 DNA is TGTGCCTGTGACCCGAGATATTCCTTCGGAGGCTTACTGGGGGATACCGATAAACTCATCTTT. This gives the protein CACDPRYSFGGLLGDTDKLIF.

In this sample, this clone is large (0.1 to 1%). The chain recombines TRDV2 with TRDJ2, with 7 nucleotides matching TRDD3. Unmatched junction bases numbered 0, after V lost 0 bases and J lost 3 bases. CDR3 length: 14 residues. Per the germline V gene, CDR1 is GEAIGNYY and CDR2 is EKD. The CDR3: CACDTWGMTAQLFF. The CDR3 nucleotides are TGTGCCTGTGACACCTGGGGGATGACAGCACAACTCTTCTTT.

This clone is termed medium-sized (0.01 to 0.1%). This chain joins TRDV2 and TRDJ3, with 8 bases identical to TRDD3. In germline, CDR1 is GEAIGNYY, CDR2 EKD. The CDR3 extends over 20 amino acids. V was clipped by 1 base and J by 1 base; unmatched bases: 11. In DNA, the CDR3 is TGTGCCTGTGACACTTTACTGGGGGTCGAGTGGTCCTGGGACACCCGACAGATGTTTTTC. The encoded protein is CACDTLLGVEWSWDTRQMFF.

Relative to its sample, this clone is medium-sized. The chain couples TRDV2 to TRDJ1, with 11 bases that match TRDD3. Germline values: CDR1 GEAIGNYY, CDR2 EKD. This CDR3 is 17 amino acids long. V lost 1 base, J lost 2 bases, and 8 bases stayed unmatched. This CDR3 is CACDTLGDTGGTDKLIF. CDR3 coding DNA: TGTGCCTGTGACACGCTGGGGGATACAGGCGGAACCGATAAACTCATCTTT.

This clone showed up just a few times. The rearrangement joins TRDV2 to TRDJ1; a weak D match, TRDD3 (6 bases). The CDR3 length is 14 residues. Trimming took 8 bases from V and 1 from J, leaving 16 bases between them. Germline V gene sequence: CDR1 GEAIGNYY, CDR2 EKD. The CDR3 loop is CASLLGIPTDKLIF. CDR3 coding DNA: TGTGCCTCCCTTTTGGGGATCCCCACCGATAAACTCATCTTT.

This clone qualifies as medium-sized. The genes are TRDV1 and TRDJ1; 8 positions match TRDD2. Per germline, CDR1 TSWWSYY and CDR2 QGS. V shed 4 bases and J 1 base; nucleotides not matched to a gene: 26. CDR3 length: 22 amino acids. This CDR3 is CALGATWNSSYGYWVPTDKLIF. The CDR3 coding sequence is TGTGCTCTTGGGGCTACCTGGAACTCTTCCTACGGGTACTGGGTACCCACCGATAAACTCATCTTT.

By sample fraction, this clone is large (0.1 to 1%). The chain has TRDV2 and TRDJ2; 12 bases are a match to TRDD3. Germline loops: CDR1 GEAIGNYY, CDR2 EKD. This CDR3 spans 15 amino acids. Losses at the gene ends were 2 bases for V and 4 bases for J; bases not matched to a gene: 1. The CDR3 protein is CACDKLGDTTAQLFF. Here the CDR3 DNA reads TGTGCCTGTGACAAACTGGGGGATACGACAGCACAACTCTTCTTT.

By sample fraction, this clone is medium-sized (0.01 to 0.1%). The rearrangement joins TRDV1 to TRDJ1; 9 bases are shared with TRDD3. This CDR3 region has 15 residues. After removal of 3 bases from V and 6 bases from J, the junction contained 8 bases not matched to a gene. Germline loops: CDR1 TSWWSYY, CDR2 QGS. In DNA form, the CDR3 reads TGTGCTCTTGGGGAGTACTCCTCTGGGGGATATAAACTCATCTTT. Its protein product is CALGEYSSGGYKLIF.

This clone is judged large. The identical CDR3 is also encoded by other nucleotide sequences in the sample. V is TRDV2 and J is TRDJ2; 9 bases agree with TRDD3. CDR3 size: 15 residues. Germline CDR1 is GEAIGNYY and CDR2 is EKD. Trimming cost V 1 base and J 1 base; bases outside gene matches: 0. CDR3 amino acids: CACDTLGDLTAQLFF. CDR3 nucleotide sequence: TGTGCCTGTGACACACTGGGGGATTTGACAGCACAACTCTTCTTT.

As regards this clone: TCRdb shows a much larger clone's protein in place of this DNA's translation, and the two differ at residue 13, likely through a read error; the protein shown is translated from the DNA. The chain links TRDV2 to TRDJ3; 13 positions agree with TRDD3. The CDR3 length is 20 residues. Germline V CDR1 and CDR2: GEAIGNYY, EKD. The CDR3 reads CACDTVLGDTSSRDTRQMFF. The CDR3 bases are TGTGCCTGTGACACCGTACTGGGGGATACGAGCTCCAGGGACACCCGACAGATGTTTTTC.